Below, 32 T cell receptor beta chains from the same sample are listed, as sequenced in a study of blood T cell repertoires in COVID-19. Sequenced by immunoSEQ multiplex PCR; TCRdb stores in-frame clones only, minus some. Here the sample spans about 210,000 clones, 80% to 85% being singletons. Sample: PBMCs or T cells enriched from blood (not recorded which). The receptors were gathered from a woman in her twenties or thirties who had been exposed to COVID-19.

In DNA form, the CDR3 reads TGTGCCAGCAGCTTATCCCCGGAGCATCAAGCTTTCTTT. Encoded protein: CASSLSPEHQAFF. The rearrangement links TRBV7-3 to TRBJ1-1; D remains unclear. The CDR3 has 13 residues. V lost 2 bases, J lost 9 bases, and 13 bases lay in between. The germline CDR1 and CDR2 sequences are SGHTA and FQGTGA. Full variable domain (remainder filled in from reference TRBV7-3 and TRBJ1-1): GAGVSQTPSNKVTEKGKYVELRCDPISGHTALYWYRQSLGQGPEFLIYFQGTGAADDSGLPNDRFFAVRPEGSVSTLKIQRTERGDSAVYLCASSLSPEHQAFFGQGTRLTVV.

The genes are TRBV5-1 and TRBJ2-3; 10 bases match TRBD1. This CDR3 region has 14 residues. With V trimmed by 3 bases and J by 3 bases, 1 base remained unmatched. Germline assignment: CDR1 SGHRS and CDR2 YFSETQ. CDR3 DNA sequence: TGCGCCAGCAGCTGGGGACAGGGGACAGATACGCAGTATTTT. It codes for CASSWGQGTDTQYF.

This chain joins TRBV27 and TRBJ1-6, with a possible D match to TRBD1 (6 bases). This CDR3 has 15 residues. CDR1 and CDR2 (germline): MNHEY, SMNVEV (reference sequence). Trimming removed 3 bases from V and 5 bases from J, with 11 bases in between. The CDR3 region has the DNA TGTGCCAGCAGTTTCATCGGGGGGCATAATTCACCCCTCCACTTT. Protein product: CASSFIGGHNSPLHF.

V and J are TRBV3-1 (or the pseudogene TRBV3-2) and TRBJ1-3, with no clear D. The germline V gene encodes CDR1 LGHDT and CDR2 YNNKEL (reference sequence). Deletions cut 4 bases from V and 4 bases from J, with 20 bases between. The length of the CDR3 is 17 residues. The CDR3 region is CASSRSGGKLGGNTIYF. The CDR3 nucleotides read TGTGCCAGCAGCCGATCGGGAGGCAAGTTAGGGGGAAACACCATATATTTT.

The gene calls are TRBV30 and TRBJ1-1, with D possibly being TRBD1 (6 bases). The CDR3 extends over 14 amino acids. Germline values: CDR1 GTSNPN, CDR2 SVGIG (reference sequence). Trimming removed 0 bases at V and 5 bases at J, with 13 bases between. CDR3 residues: CAWSVLVGTTEAFF. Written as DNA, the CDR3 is TGTGCCTGGAGTGTACTGGTGGGGACAACTGAAGCTTTCTTT.

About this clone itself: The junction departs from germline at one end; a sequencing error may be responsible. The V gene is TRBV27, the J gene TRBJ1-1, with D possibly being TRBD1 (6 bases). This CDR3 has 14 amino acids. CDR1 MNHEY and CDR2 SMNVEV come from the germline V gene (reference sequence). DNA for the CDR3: TGTGCCAGCAGTCTATCCAGGGGGAACACTGAAGCTTTCTTT. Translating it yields CASSLSRGNTEAFF.

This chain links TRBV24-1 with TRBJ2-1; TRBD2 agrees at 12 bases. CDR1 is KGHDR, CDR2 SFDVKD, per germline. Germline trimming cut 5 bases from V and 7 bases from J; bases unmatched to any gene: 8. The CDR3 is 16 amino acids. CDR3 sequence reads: CATSATSGGSLNEQFF. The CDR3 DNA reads TGTGCCACCAGTGCGACTAGCGGGGGTAGCTTGAATGAGCAGTTCTTC.

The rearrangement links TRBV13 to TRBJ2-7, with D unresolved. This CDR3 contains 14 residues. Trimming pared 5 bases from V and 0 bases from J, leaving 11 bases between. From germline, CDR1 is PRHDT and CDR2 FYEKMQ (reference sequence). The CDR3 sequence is CASSPFTDSYEQYF. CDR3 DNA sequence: TGTGCCAGCAGCCCGTTTACTGACTCCTACGAGCAGTACTTC.

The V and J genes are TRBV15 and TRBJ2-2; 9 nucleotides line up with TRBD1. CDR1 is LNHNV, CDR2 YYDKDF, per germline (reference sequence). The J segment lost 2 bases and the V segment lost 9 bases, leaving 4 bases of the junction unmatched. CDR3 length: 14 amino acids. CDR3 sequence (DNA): TGTGCCACGGGGGGACAGGGAAACACCGGGGAGCTGTTTTTT. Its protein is CATGGQGNTGELFF. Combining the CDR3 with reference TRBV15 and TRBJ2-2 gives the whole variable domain DAMVIQNPRYQVTQFGKPVTLSCSQTLNHNVMYWYQQKSSQAPKLLFHYYDKDFNNEADTPDNFQSRRPNTSFCFLDIRSPGLGDTAMYLCATGGQGNTGELFFGEGSRLTVL.

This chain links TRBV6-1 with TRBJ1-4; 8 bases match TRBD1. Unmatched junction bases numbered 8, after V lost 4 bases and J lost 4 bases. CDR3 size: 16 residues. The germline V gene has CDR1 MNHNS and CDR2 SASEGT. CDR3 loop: CASSVMGGQVNEKLFF. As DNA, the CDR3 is TGTGCCAGCAGTGTTATGGGGGGACAGGTTAATGAAAAACTGTTTTTT.

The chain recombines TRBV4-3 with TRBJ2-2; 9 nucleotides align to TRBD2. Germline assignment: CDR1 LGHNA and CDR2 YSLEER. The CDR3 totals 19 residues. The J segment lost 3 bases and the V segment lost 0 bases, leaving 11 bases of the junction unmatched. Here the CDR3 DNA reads TGCGCCAGCAGCCAAGAGGCGGGGGGGCAATCACGATACACCGGGGAGCTGTTTTTT. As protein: CASSQEAGGQSRYTGELFF.

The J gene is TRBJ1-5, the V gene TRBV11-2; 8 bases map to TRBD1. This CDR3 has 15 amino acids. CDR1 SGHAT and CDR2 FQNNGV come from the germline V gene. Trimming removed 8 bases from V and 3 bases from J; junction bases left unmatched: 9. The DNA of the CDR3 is TGTGCCAGCTCGGTGGACAGGGCTAACAATCAGCCCCAGCATTTT. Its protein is CASSVDRANNQPQHF. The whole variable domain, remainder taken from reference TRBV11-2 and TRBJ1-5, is EAGVAQSPRYKIIEKRQSVAFWCNPISGHATLYWYQQILGQGPKLLIQFQNNGVVDDSQLPKDRFSAERLKGVDSTLKIQPAKLEDSAVYLCASSVDRANNQPQHFGDGTRLSIL.

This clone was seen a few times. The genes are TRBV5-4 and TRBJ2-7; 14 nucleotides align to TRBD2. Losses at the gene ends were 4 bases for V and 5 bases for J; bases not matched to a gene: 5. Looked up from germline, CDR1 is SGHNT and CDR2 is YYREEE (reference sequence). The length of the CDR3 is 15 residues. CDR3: CASSGGLAGVNEQYF. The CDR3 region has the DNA TGTGCCAGCAGCGGGGGACTAGCGGGGGTAAACGAGCAGTACTTC.

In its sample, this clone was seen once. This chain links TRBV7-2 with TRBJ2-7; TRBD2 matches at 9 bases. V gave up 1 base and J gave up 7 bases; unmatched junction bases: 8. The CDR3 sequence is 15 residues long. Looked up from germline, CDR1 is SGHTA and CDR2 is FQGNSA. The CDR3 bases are TGTGCCAGCAGCTTAGTAGCGGGGGCCCGGGGGGAGCAGTACTTC. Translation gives CASSLVAGARGEQYF.

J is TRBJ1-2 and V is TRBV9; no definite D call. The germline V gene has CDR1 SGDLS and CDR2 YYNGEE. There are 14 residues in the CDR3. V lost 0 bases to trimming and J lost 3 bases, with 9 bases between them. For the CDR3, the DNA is TGTGCCAGCAGCGTAGGGCAGGCCTACTATGGCTACACCTTC. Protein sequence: CASSVGQAYYGYTF.

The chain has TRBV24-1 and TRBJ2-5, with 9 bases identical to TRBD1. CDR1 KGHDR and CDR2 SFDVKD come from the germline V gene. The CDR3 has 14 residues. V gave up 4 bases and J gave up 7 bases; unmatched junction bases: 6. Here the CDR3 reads CATSEPGQGATQYF. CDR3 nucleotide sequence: TGTGCCACCAGTGAACCGGGACAGGGTGCGACCCAGTACTTC.

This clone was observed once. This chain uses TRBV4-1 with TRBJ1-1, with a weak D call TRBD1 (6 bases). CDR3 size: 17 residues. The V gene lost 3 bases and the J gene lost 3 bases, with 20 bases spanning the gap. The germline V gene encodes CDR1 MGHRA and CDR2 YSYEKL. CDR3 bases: TGCGCCAGCAGCCACAGGGTTAGGGGGATTATTGACACTGAAGCTTTCTTT. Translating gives CASSHRVRGIIDTEAFF.

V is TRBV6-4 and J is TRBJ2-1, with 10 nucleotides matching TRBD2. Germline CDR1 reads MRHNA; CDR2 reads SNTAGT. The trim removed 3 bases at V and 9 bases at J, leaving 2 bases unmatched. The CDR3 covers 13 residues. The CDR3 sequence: CASSDLAGVEQFF. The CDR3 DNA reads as TGTGCCAGCAGTGATCTAGCGGGGGTTGAGCAGTTCTTC.

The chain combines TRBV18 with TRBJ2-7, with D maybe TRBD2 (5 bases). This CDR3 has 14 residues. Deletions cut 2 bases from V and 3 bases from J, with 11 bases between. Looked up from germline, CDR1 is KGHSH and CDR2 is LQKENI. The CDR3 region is CASSPTARGYEQYF. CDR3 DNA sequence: TGTGCCAGCTCACCAACGGCACGGGGCTACGAGCAGTACTTC. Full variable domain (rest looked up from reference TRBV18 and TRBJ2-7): NAGVMQNPRHLVRRRGQEARLRCSPMKGHSHVYWYRQLPEEGLKFMVYLQKENIIDESGMPKERFSAEFPKEGPSILRIQQVVRGDSAAYFCASSPTARGYEQYFGPGTRLTVT.

The CDR3 loop is CASSLAEVANRLAGELFF. In nucleotides, the CDR3 is TGCGCCAGCAGCTTGGCCGAGGTAGCCAACCGTTTAGCCGGGGAGCTGTTTTTT. The chain employs TRBV5-1 and TRBJ2-2; D ambiguous. This CDR3 has 18 residues. V was cut by 0 bases and J by 6 bases, with 21 bases left in between. In germline, CDR1 is SGHRS, CDR2 YFSETQ.

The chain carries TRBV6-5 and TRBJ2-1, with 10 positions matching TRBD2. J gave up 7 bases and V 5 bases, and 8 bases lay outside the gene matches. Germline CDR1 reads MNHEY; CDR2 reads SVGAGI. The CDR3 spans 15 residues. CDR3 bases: TGTGCCAGCAGTAGAGAGGGACTAGCGTTTAATGAGCAGTTCTTC. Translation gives CASSREGLAFNEQFF.

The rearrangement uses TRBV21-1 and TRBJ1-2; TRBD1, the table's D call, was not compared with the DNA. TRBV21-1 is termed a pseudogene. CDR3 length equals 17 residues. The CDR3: CASSVRDRHTRNYGYTF. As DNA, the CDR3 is TGTGCCAGCAGCGTCCGGGACAGACATACCCGAAACTATGGCTACACCTTC.

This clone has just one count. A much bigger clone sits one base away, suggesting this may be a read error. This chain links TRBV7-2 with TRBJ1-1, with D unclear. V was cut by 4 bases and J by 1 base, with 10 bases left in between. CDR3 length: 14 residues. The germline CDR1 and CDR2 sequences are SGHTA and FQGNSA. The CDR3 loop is CASSSRGGNTEAFF. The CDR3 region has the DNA TGTGCCAGCAGCTCCCGGGGAGGGAACACTGAAGCTTTCTTT.

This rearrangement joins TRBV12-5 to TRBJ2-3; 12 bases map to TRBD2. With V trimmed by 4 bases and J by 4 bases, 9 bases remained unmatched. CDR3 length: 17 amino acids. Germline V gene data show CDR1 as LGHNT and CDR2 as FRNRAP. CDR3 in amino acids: CASGSGPSGGAADTQYF. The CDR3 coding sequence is TGTGCTAGTGGTTCGGGACCTAGCGGGGGGGCCGCAGATACGCAGTATTTT.

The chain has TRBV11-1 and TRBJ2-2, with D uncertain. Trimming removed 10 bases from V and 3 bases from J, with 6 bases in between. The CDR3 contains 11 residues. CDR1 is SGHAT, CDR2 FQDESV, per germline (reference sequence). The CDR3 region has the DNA TGTGCCATCTCCGACACCGGGGAGCTGTTTTTT. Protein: CAISDTGELFF.

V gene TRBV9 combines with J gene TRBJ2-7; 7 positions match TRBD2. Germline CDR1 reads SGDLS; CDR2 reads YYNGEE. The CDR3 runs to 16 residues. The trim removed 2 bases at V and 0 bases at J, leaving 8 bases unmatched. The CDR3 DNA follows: TGTGCCAGCAGCGTCTCCTTGGGCGGGAGCTCCTACGAGCAGTACTTC. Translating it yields CASSVSLGGSSYEQYF.

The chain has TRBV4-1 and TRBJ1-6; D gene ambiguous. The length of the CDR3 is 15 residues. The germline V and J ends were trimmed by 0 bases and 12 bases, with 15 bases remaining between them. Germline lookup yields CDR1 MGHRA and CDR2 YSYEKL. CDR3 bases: TGCGCCAGCAGCCAAGATCGGACGGCGGGGAGACCCCTCCACTTT. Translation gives CASSQDRTAGRPLHF.

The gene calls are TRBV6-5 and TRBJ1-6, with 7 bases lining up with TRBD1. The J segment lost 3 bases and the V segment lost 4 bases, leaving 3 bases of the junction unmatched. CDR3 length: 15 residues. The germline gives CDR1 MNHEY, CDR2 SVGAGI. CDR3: CASSSGQVYNSPLHF. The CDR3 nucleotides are TGTGCCAGCAGTTCCGGACAGGTCTATAATTCACCCCTCCACTTT.

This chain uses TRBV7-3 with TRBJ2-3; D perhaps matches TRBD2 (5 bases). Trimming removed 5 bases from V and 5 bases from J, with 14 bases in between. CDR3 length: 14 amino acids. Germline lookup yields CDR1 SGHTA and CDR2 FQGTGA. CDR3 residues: CASSPEARRDTQYF. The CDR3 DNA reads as TGTGCCAGCAGCCCGGAGGCACGGAGAGATACGCAGTATTTT.

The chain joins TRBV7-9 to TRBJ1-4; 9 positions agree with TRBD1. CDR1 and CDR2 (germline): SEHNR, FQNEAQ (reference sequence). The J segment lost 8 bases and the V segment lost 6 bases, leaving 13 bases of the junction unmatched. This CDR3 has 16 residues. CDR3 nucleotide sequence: TGTGCCAGCAGGCCGGGACAGGGTATTCGTGGGGAAAAACTGTTTTTT. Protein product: CASRPGQGIRGEKLFF.

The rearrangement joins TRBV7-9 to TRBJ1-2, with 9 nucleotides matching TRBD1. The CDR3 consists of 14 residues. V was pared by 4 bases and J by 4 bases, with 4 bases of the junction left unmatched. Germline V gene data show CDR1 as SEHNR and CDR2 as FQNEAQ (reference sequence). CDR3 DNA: TGTGCCAGCAGCTGGGGGACAGGGCGCTATGGCTACACCTTC. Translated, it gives CASSWGTGRYGYTF.

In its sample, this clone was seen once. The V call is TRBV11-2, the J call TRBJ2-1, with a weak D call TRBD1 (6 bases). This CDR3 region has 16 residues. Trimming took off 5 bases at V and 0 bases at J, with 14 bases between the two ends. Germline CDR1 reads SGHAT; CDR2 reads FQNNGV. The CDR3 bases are TGTGCCAGCAGCATTTGGACAGCCTACTCCTACAATGAGCAGTTCTTC. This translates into CASSIWTAYSYNEQFF.